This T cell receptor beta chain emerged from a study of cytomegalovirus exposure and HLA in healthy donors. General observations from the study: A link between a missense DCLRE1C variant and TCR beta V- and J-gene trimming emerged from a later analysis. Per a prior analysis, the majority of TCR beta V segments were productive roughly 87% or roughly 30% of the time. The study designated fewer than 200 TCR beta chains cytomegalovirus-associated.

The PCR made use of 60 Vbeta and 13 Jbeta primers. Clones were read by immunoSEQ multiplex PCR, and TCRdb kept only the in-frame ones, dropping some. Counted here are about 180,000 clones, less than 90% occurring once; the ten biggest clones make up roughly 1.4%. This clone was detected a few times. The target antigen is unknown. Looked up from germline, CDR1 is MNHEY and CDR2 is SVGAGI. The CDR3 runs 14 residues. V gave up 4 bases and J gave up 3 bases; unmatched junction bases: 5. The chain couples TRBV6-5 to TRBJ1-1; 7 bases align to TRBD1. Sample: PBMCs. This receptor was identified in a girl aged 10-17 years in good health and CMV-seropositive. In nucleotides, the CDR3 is TGTGCCAGCAGTTGGGGCACAGGGGACACTGAAGCTTTCTTT. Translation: CASSWGTGDTEAFF.